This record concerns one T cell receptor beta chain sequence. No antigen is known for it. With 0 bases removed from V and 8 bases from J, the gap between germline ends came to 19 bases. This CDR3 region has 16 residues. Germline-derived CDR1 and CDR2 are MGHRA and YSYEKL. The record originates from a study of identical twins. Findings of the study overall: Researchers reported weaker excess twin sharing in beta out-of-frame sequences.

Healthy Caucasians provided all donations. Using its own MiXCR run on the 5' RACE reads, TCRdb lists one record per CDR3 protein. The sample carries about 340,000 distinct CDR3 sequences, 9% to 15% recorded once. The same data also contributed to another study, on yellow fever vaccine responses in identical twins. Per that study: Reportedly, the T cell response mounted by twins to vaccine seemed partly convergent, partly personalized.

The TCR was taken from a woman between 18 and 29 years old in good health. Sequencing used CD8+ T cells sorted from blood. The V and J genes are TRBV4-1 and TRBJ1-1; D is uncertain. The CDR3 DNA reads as TGCGCCAGCAGCCAAGACTCCCCTGTAGCTGGTAAAGAAGCTTTCTTT. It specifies CASSQDSPVAGKEAFF.